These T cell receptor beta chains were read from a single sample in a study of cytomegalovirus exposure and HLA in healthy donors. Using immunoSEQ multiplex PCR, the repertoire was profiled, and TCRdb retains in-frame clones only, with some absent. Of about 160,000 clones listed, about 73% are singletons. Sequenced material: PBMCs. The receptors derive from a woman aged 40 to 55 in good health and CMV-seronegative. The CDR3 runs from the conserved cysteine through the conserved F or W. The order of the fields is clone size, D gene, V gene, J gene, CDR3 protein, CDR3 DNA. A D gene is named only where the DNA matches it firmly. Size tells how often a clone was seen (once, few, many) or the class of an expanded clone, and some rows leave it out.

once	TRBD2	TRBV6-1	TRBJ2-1	CASRSGGLARNEQFF	TGTGCCAGCAGAAGCGGAGGACTAGCGAGGAATGAGCAGTTCTTC
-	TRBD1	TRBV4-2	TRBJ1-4	CASSQQTGTTEKLFF	TGTGCCAGCAGCCAACAGACAGGGACGACTGAAAAACTGTTTTTT
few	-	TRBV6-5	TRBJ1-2	CASSYEGGGGYTF	TGTGCCAGCAGTTACGAGGGAGGCGGCGGCTACACCTTC
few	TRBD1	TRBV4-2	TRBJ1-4	CASSHIPGQRNEKLFF	TGTGCCAGCAGCCACATTCCGGGACAGCGTAATGAAAAACTGTTTTTT
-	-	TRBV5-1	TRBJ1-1	CASSGGGAGSKAFF	TGCGCCAGCAGCGGGGGGGGTGCAGGATCAAAAGCTTTCTTT
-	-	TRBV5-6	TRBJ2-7	CASSLTSYEQYF	TGTGCCAGCAGCTTGACTTCCTACGAGCAGTACTTC
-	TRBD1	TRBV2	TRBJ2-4	CASSEEIGQGNIQYF	TGTGCCAGCAGTGAAGAGATAGGACAGGGAAACATTCAGTACTTC
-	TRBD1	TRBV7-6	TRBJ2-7	CASSPRTGSYEQYF	TGTGCCAGCAGCCCACGGACAGGTTCCTACGAGCAGTACTTC
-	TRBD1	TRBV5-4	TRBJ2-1	CASSIAGQGNEQFF	TGTGCCAGCAGCATAGCCGGACAGGGCAATGAGCAGTTCTTC
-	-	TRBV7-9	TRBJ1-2	CASSFSEGRGYTF	TGTGCCAGCAGCTTCAGCGAAGGGAGAGGCTACACCTTC
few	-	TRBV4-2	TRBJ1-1	CASSQDSHTEAFF	TGTGCCAGCAGCCAAGACTCCCACACTGAAGCTTTCTTT
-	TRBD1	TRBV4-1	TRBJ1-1	CASSPIRGPAGMNTEAFF	TGCGCCAGCAGCCCAATTAGGGGGCCAGCGGGCATGAACACTGAAGCTTTCTTT
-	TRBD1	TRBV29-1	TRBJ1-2	CSAVLTGLNYGYTF	TGCAGCGCCGTCTTGACAGGGTTAAACTATGGCTACACCTTC
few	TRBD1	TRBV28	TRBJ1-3	CASSTGERAGNTIYF	TGTGCCAGCAGCACAGGGGAACGGGCTGGAAACACCATATATTTT
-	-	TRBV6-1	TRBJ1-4	CASGSGTHTEKLFF	TGTGCCAGCGGTTCCGGGACACACACCGAAAAACTGTTTTTT
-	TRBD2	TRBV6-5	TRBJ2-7	CASSYLPAGRNEQYF	TGTGCCAGCAGTTACCTGCCAGCGGGGAGGAACGAGCAGTACTTC
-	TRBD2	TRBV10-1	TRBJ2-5	CASSEDLSAGGRTQYF	TGCGCCAGCAGTGAGGACCTCTCAGCGGGGGGGAGGACCCAGTACTTC
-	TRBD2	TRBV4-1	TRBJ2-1	CASSQPKRGGSSYNEQFF	TGCGCCAGCAGCCAACCAAAGCGGGGGGGGTCCTCCTACAATGAGCAGTTCTTC
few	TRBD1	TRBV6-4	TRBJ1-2	CASRNDRARNGYTF	TGTGCCAGCAGAAATGACAGGGCGAGGAATGGCTACACCTTC
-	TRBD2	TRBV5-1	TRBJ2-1	CASSLELAGGDEQFF	TGCGCCAGCAGCTTGGAGCTAGCGGGGGGAGATGAGCAGTTCTTC
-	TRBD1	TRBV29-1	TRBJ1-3	CSAEGQFGNTIYF	TGCAGCGCCGAGGGACAGTTTGGAAACACCATATATTTT
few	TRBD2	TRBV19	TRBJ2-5	CASSIWLAGDQETQYF	TGTGCCAGTAGTATCTGGCTAGCGGGGGACCAAGAGACCCAGTACTTC
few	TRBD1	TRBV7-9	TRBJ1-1	CASSVRDRGTEAFF	TGTGCCAGCAGCGTCCGGGACAGGGGAACTGAAGCTTTCTTT
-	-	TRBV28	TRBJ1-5	CASSPSQGGNQPQHF	TGTGCCAGCAGTCCCTCCCAGGGTGGCAATCAGCCCCAGCATTTT
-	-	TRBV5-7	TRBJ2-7	CASSSNGAYEQYF	TGTGCCAGCAGCTCCAACGGAGCCTACGAGCAGTACTTC
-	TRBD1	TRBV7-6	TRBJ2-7	CASSLGGQGPYEQYF	TGTGCCAGCAGCTTGGGGGGACAGGGACCCTACGAGCAGTACTTC
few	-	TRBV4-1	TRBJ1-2	CASSQDPLPGSYGYTF	TGCGCCAGCAGCCAAGATCCCCTTCCGGGTTCCTATGGCTACACCTTC
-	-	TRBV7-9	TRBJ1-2	CASSHIQNGYTF	TGTGCCAGCAGCCATATCCAGAATGGCTACACCTTC
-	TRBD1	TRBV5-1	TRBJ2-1	CASSQDRGTDEQFF	TGCGCCAGCAGCCAGGACAGGGGTACCGATGAGCAGTTCTTC
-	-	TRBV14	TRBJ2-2	CASSQEQHSHTGELFF	TGTGCCAGCAGCCAAGAACAGCACAGCCACACCGGGGAGCTGTTTTTT
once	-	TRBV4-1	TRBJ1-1	CASSQVVWQFQVAFF	TGCGCCAGCAGCCAAGTAGTTTGGCAGTTCCAGGTGGCTTTCTTT
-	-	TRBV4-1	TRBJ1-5	CASSQDLDGIRWSNQPQHF	TGCGCCAGCAGCCAAGACCTTGACGGGATCCGGTGGAGCAATCAGCCCCAGCATTTT
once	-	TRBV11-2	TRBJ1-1	CASSSLWQTDTEAFF	TGTGCCAGCAGCTCCTTGTGGCAGACAGACACTGAAGCTTTCTTT
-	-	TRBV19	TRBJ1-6	CASRVTSGSPLHF	TGTGCCAGTAGGGTCACGTCGGGTTCACCCCTCCACTTT
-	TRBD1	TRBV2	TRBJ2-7	CASKRGQGRYEQYF	TGTGCCAGCAAGAGGGGACAGGGGAGGTACGAGCAGTACTTC
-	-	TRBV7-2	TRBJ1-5	CASSLGRQAVSPQHF	TGTGCCAGCAGCTTAGGTCGGCAGGCTGTCTCTCCCCAGCATTTT
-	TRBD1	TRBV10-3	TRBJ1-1	CAISEWTGGDPRDTEAFF	TGTGCCATCAGTGAGTGGACAGGTGGGGATCCAAGGGACACTGAAGCTTTCTTT
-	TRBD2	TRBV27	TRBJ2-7	CASRASTSGVSYEQYF	TGTGCCAGCAGGGCATCGACTAGCGGGGTTTCCTACGAGCAGTACTTC
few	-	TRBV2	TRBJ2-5	CATTVLAPTYQETQYF	TGTGCCACCACGGTGCTAGCGCCGACGTACCAAGAGACCCAGTACTTC
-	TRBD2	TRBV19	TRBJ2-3	CASSMRGGTDTQYF	TGTGCCAGTAGTATGCGGGGGGGCACAGATACGCAGTATTTT
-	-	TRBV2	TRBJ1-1	CARGGGRGTEAFF	TGTGCCAGGGGTGGGGGGAGAGGCACTGAAGCTTTCTTT
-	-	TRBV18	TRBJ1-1	CASSPGSGGLEAFF	TGTGCCAGCTCACCAGGTTCCGGGGGGCTGGAAGCTTTCTTT
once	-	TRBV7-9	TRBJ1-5	CASSLATPNQPQHF	TGTGCCAGCAGCTTAGCCACACCCAATCAGCCCCAGCATTTT
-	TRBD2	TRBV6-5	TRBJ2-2	CASRASGGTGELFF	TGTGCCAGCAGGGCTAGCGGGGGGACCGGGGAGCTGTTTTTT
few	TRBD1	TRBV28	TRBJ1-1	CASTPGGTNTEAFF	TGTGCCAGCACCCCAGGGGGCACAAACACTGAAGCTTTCTTT
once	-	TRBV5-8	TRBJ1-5	CATHPVSNQPQHF	TGTGCCACCCACCCGGTTAGCAATCAGCCCCAGCATTTT
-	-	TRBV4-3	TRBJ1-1	CASSQSGSSMNTEAFF	TGCGCCAGCAGCCAAAGCGGATCCAGCATGAACACTGAAGCTTTCTTT
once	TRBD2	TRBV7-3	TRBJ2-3	CASSLGLAGGHHDTQYF	TGTGCCAGCAGCTTGGGACTAGCGGGGGGCCATCATGATACGCAGTATTTT
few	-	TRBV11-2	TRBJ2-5	CASSYPGEETQYF	TGTGCCAGCAGCTATCCAGGGGAAGAGACCCAGTACTTC
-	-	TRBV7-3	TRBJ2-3	CASSLVGLAIPPGTDTQYF	TGTGCCAGCAGCTTGGTTGGGCTAGCGATTCCCCCTGGCACAGATACGCAGTATTTT
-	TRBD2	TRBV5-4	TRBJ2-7	CASSLKRGAYEQYF	TGTGCCAGCAGCTTAAAGCGGGGGGCCTACGAGCAGTACTTC
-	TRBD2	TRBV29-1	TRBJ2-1	CSATSGGAGNEQFF	TGCAGTGCAACTAGCGGGGGGGCCGGCAATGAGCAGTTCTTC
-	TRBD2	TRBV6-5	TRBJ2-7	CASSYSTAGLFYEQYF	TGTGCCAGCAGTTACTCGACAGCGGGGCTCTTCTACGAGCAGTACTTC
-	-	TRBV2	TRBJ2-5	CASTRNPGLSQETQYF	TGTGCCAGCACCAGAAATCCCGGGTTGAGTCAAGAGACCCAGTACTTC
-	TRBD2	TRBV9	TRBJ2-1	CASSASISGGHNEQFF	TGTGCCAGCAGCGCCTCAATTAGCGGGGGGCACAATGAGCAGTTCTTC